This T cell receptor beta chain was sequenced in a study of blood T cell repertoires in COVID-19. As for the study in general: Collection of acute and convalescent COVID-19 samples took place in the United States, Italy and Spain. PBMCs, B-cell-depleted T cells, or T cells were the source of the cDNA or gDNA that made up the material.

Study processing details: For nucleated cells, counts were estimated from reference gene primer amplification. The repertoire was sequenced with immunoSEQ multiplex PCR; TCRdb's copy has only in-frame clones and lacks some. V and J calls and clone size are those listed in that table; D and trimming were worked out from the DNA. The sample contains 110,000 to 150,000 clones, about four fifths of which appear only once. The germline V gene has CDR1 LNHNV and CDR2 YYDKDF (reference sequence). This CDR3 is built from 16 residues. The V gene lost 1 base and the J gene lost 3 bases, with 14 bases spanning the gap.

The source is a man aged 70-80 years who had recovered from COVID-19. V is TRBV15 and J is TRBJ2-3; a possible D gene is TRBD2 (6 bases). Source material: peripheral blood. CDR3 DNA sequence: TGTGCCACCAGCAGAGTGGTTGCGGCGGGGACAGATACGCAGTATTTT. As protein: CATSRVVAAGTDTQYF.